This T cell receptor beta chain stems from a study of blood T cell repertoires in COVID-19. Study-level information: Donors in the United States, Italy and Spain gave samples during acute or convalescent COVID-19. From T cells, B-cell-depleted T cells, or PBMCs came the material, which was cDNA or gDNA.

Original methodology: Amplification of reference gene primers provided the estimated nucleated cell counts. The table came from immunoSEQ multiplex PCR; TCRdb's copy has only in-frame clones and leaves some out. The V and J calls and clone size are taken from that table; D and trimming were inferred from the DNA. This table has 120,000 or so clones, 70% to 90% appearing once. This clone was detected only once. V lost 5 bases, J lost 2 bases, and 7 bases lay in between. The CDR3 consists of 12 residues. V usage is TRBV12-3 or TRBV12-4 and J usage is TRBJ2-7; tentatively, D is TRBD2 (5 bases). The sequencing input was peripheral blood. This clonotype was sampled from a man between 50 and 59 years old with acute or convalescent COVID-19. Here the CDR3 reads CASSTGTYEQYF. The CDR3 bases are TGTGCCAGCAGTACCGGGACCTACGAGCAGTACTTC.